The clone carrying this TCR beta chain was seen at least ten times. The CDR3 totals 14 residues. The V end lost 6 bases, the J end lost 2 bases, and 14 bases lay between the germline ends. This entry comes from a study of neurological immune-mediated disorders. The overall study: Among 35 or so multiple sclerosis patients, about 30 were relapsing-remitting and 3 were secondary progressive.

5'RACE employing 10-nucleotide random UMIs yielded the cDNA. One entry per CDR3 protein results from TCRdb running MiXCR on the 5' RACE reads. The repertoire includes tens of thousands of distinct CDR3 sequences, around 2.6% of them detected once, and roughly 1.2% sits in the top ten. Material for sequencing was PBMCs. V gene TRBV12-3 or TRBV12-4 combines with J gene TRBJ2-7, with D possibly matching TRBD2 (5 bases). This clonotype originated in a woman aged 25 to 39 with multiple sclerosis. The CDR3 sequence: CASRTGILAYEQYF. As DNA, the CDR3 is TGTGCCAGCAGGACGGGGATTTTAGCCTACGAGCAGTACTTC.